The 15 T cell receptor beta chains reported below all come from one sample, sequenced in a study of blood T cell repertoires in COVID-19. Sequencing was performed with immunoSEQ multiplex PCR; in TCRdb, only in-frame clones are kept and a portion is missing. The sample lists thousands of clones; 88% were seen once. Sequencing was carried out using peripheral blood. These receptors originate from a human donor in a cohort sampled during active COVID-19.

This chain links TRBV7-8 with TRBJ2-1; tentatively, D is TRBD2 (7 bases). Germline lookup yields CDR1 SGHVS and CDR2 FQNEAQ. The CDR3 sequence is 15 residues long. Between the trimmed V and J ends, which lost 1 base and 2 bases, there was a span of 9 bases. CDR3 sequence (DNA): TGTGCCAGCAGCTTAGTAGGGGGGGCCTACAATGAGCAGTTCTTC. Translated, it gives CASSLVGGAYNEQFF.

The chain carries TRBV27 and TRBJ1-5; no reliable D call. The CDR3 is made up of 14 amino acids. Germline values: CDR1 MNHEY, CDR2 SMNVEV (reference sequence). The ends were cut back, 4 bases at V and 6 bases at J, with 13 bases in the middle. The CDR3 sequence: CASSSKEGGQPQHF. The CDR3 DNA follows: TGTGCCAGCAGTTCGAAGGAGGGAGGTCAGCCCCAGCATTTT.

The chain is built from TRBV6-6 and TRBJ2-5, with 7 bases lining up with TRBD1. This CDR3 has 13 residues. The junction had 3 bases not matched to a gene; V was cut back by 6 bases and J by 2 bases. The germline V gene has CDR1 MNHNY and CDR2 SVGAGI (reference sequence). For the CDR3, the DNA is TGTGCCAGCAGCATGGACAGGCAAGAGACCCAGTACTTC. This encodes CASSMDRQETQYF.

The J gene is TRBJ2-7, the V gene TRBV11-2; TRBD2 aligns across 9 bases. The CDR3 is 15 amino acids. The trim removed 3 bases at V and 3 bases at J, leaving 6 bases unmatched. Germline V gives CDR1 SGHAT, CDR2 FQNNGV. The CDR3 nucleotides read TGTGCCAGCAGCTTTTCCGCGGGAGGGAGCTACGAGCAGTACTTC. It codes for CASSFSAGGSYEQYF.

This chain connects TRBV10-3 to TRBJ2-5; D not resolved. The CDR3 is 13 amino acids. V lost 3 bases, J lost 1 base, and 6 bases lay in between. Germline-derived CDR1 and CDR2 are ENHRY and SYGVKD. This CDR3 reads CAISDPRQETQYF. In DNA form, the CDR3 reads TGTGCCATCAGTGACCCCCGCCAAGAGACCCAGTACTTC.

The rearrangement joins TRBV5-1 to TRBJ1-1, with D possibly matching TRBD1 (5 bases). The CDR3 is 15 residues long. With 2 bases removed from V and 4 bases from J, the gap between germline ends came to 15 bases. Germline values: CDR1 SGHRS, CDR2 YFSETQ. CDR3: CASSLSSTGFTEAFF. In DNA, the CDR3 is TGCGCCAGCAGCTTATCGTCTACAGGCTTCACTGAAGCTTTCTTT.

DNA of the CDR3: TGTGCCAGCAGCTTAGTATCGGAGACCCAGTACTTC. Its protein product is CASSLVSETQYF. The chain employs TRBV11-3 and TRBJ2-5; D remains unclear. The CDR3 totals 12 residues. CDR1 and CDR2 (germline): SGHNT, YENEEA. Between the trimmed V and J ends, which lost 1 base and 5 bases, there was a span of 5 bases.

This chain links TRBV5-6 with TRBJ2-3; 9 bases line up with TRBD2. Losses at the gene ends were 4 bases for V and 2 bases for J; bases not matched to a gene: 8. Germline V gene lookup returns CDR1 SGHDT and CDR2 YYEEEE. The CDR3 consists of 16 residues. The CDR3 reads CASSKVAGVSTDTQYF. CDR3 DNA sequence: TGTGCCAGCAGCAAAGTAGCGGGAGTCTCCACAGATACGCAGTATTTT.

CDR3 coding DNA: TGTGCCAGCAGTCCCACGCTCGGAGTTACGCAGTATTTT. Translated: CASSPTLGVTQYF. The chain couples TRBV28 to TRBJ2-3; D gene unclear. Germline loops: CDR1 MDHEN, CDR2 SYDVKM. V lost 5 bases and J lost 8, with 14 bases in between. The CDR3 has 13 residues.

The chain combines TRBV28 with TRBJ2-7, with D unresolved. Trimming pared 3 bases from V and 1 base from J, leaving 10 bases between. Looked up from germline, CDR1 is MDHEN and CDR2 is SYDVKM. The CDR3 spans 14 residues. The CDR3 spells CASSFNRRSYEQYF. The CDR3 DNA reads as TGTGCCAGCAGTTTCAACCGTCGGTCCTACGAGCAGTACTTC.

Remarks on this clone: The junction differs from germline at one of its ends, possibly a read error. This chain uses TRBV2 with TRBJ2-1; 8 bases match TRBD2. Germline V gene sequence: CDR1 SNHLY, CDR2 FYNNEI. CDR3 size: 14 residues. The CDR3 bases are TGTGCCAGCAGAGACTACGGGACTAGAAATGCGCAGTTCTTC. This gives the protein CASRDYGTRNAQFF.

The chain links TRBV3-1 (or the pseudogene TRBV3-2) to TRBJ2-7; tentatively, D is TRBD1 (8 bases). V dropped 1 base and J dropped 4 bases, with 14 bases sitting between them. CDR1 and CDR2 from the germline V gene are LGHDT and YNNKEL (reference sequence). CDR3 length: 15 amino acids. The DNA of the CDR3 is TGTGCCAGCAGCCAAGTAACAGGGGGGGTATACGAGCAGTACTTC. It specifies CASSQVTGGVYEQYF.

The chain employs TRBV24-1 and TRBJ1-1, with 8 bases aligning to TRBD1. V trimming: 7 bases; J trimming: 8 bases; junction bases outside the gene matches: 11. Germline CDR1 KGHDR, CDR2 SFDVKD. The CDR3 length is 14 residues. The CDR3 reads CATRSGQGLTEAFF. In nucleotides, the CDR3 is TGTGCCACCAGATCAGGACAGGGACTCACGGAAGCTTTCTTT.

V gene TRBV4-1 combines with J gene TRBJ2-7, with 12 nucleotides matching TRBD2. In germline, CDR1 is MGHRA, CDR2 YSYEKL. The CDR3 covers 16 residues. Germline trimming cut 4 bases from V and 3 bases from J; bases unmatched to any gene: 7. The CDR3 coding sequence is TGCGCCAGCAGCCTCGTCCCGGGACTAGCGGGCTACGAGCAGTACTTC. As protein: CASSLVPGLAGYEQYF.

V gene TRBV10-3 combines with J gene TRBJ2-2; tentative D call: TRBD2 (6 bases). Germline V gene sequence: CDR1 ENHRY, CDR2 SYGVKD. V was pared by 4 bases and J by 4 bases, with 13 bases between. The CDR3 sequence is 15 residues long. The DNA of the CDR3 is TGTGCCATCAGTGGAGGAGGGGCGGGCACCGGGGAGCTGTTTTTT. Translating gives CAISGGGAGTGELFF.